This is a list of T cell receptor beta chains from one sample in a study of shared clonotypes between healthy human individuals. Generated by immunoSEQ multiplex PCR, the TCRdb table keeps only in-frame clones and is missing some. The data contain roughly 810,000 clones, 96% of them singletons. The sequenced sample consisted of naive CD8+ T cells sorted from blood. The source is a man between 25 and 39 years old in good health. Both conserved end residues are part of each CDR3. D genes are given only for firm matches. The listing skips clone size in some rows; elsewhere it reads once, few, many or a size class.

d_call: -; j_call: TRBJ2-2; clone_size: -; v_call: TRBV7-2; cdr3_aa: CASSIGTATTGELFF; cdr3_nt: TGTGCCAGCAGCATAGGGACGGCTACAACCGGGGAGCTGTTTTTT
d_call: TRBD1; j_call: TRBJ2-1; clone_size: -; v_call: TRBV27; cdr3_aa: CASSLSRTGRIYNEQFF; cdr3_nt: TGTGCCAGCAGTTTATCGCGGACAGGGAGAATCTACAATGAGCAGTTCTTC
d_call: -; j_call: TRBJ1-2; clone_size: -; v_call: TRBV30; cdr3_aa: CASSGAANYGYTF; cdr3_nt: TGTGCCTCGTCAGGGGCGGCTAACTATGGCTACACCTTC
d_call: -; j_call: TRBJ2-7; clone_size: -; v_call: TRBV14; cdr3_aa: CASSTDGSYEQYF; cdr3_nt: TGTGCCAGCAGCACCGACGGTTCCTACGAGCAGTACTTC
d_call: -; j_call: TRBJ1-2; clone_size: -; v_call: TRBV7-9; cdr3_aa: CASSSTAEGYGYTF; cdr3_nt: TGTGCCAGCAGCTCGACAGCGGAGGGCTATGGCTACACCTTC
d_call: -; j_call: TRBJ2-7; clone_size: -; v_call: TRBV27; cdr3_aa: CASSSGTPTYEQYF; cdr3_nt: TGTGCCAGCAGCTCCGGGACACCGACCTACGAGCAGTACTTC
d_call: TRBD1; j_call: TRBJ2-7; clone_size: -; v_call: TRBV6-5; cdr3_aa: CASSYSGTGGEQYF; cdr3_nt: TGTGCCAGCAGTTACTCGGGGACAGGGGGCGAGCAGTACTTC
d_call: TRBD2; j_call: TRBJ2-3; clone_size: -; v_call: TRBV7-6; cdr3_aa: CASSLGGVVSPDTQYF; cdr3_nt: TGTGCCAGCAGCTTGGGAGGGGTGGTTTCCCCAGATACGCAGTATTTT
d_call: -; j_call: TRBJ2-7; clone_size: -; v_call: TRBV6-1; cdr3_aa: CASRFFENEQYF; cdr3_nt: TGTGCCAGCAGATTTTTCGAAAACGAGCAGTACTTC
d_call: -; j_call: TRBJ1-4; clone_size: -; v_call: TRBV7-9; cdr3_aa: CASSLQTSRELFF; cdr3_nt: TGTGCCAGCAGCTTACAGACAAGTCGGGAACTGTTTTTT
d_call: TRBD2; j_call: TRBJ2-1; clone_size: -; v_call: TRBV7-6; cdr3_aa: CASRRGLAGDNEQFF; cdr3_nt: TGTGCCAGCAGGAGGGGACTAGCGGGAGACAATGAGCAGTTCTTC
d_call: TRBD1; j_call: TRBJ1-1; clone_size: -; v_call: TRBV29-1; cdr3_aa: CSVDPSLATGASEAFF; cdr3_nt: TGCAGCGTTGACCCTTCTCTTGCCACAGGGGCCTCTGAAGCTTTCTTT
d_call: -; j_call: TRBJ2-3; clone_size: -; v_call: TRBV7-2; cdr3_aa: CASSFTVYTDTQYF; cdr3_nt: TGTGCCAGCAGCTTTACCGTATACACAGATACGCAGTATTTT
d_call: -; j_call: TRBJ2-7; clone_size: -; v_call: TRBV7-9; cdr3_aa: CASGGLGVYEQYF; cdr3_nt: TGTGCCAGCGGGGGTTTAGGGGTGTACGAGCAGTACTTC
d_call: -; j_call: TRBJ1-1; clone_size: -; v_call: TRBV11-3; cdr3_aa: CASSFTRNTEAFF; cdr3_nt: TGTGCCAGCAGTTTTACCCGGAACACTGAAGCTTTCTTT
d_call: TRBD2; j_call: TRBJ2-7; clone_size: -; v_call: TRBV6-4; cdr3_aa: CASSEQAGGYEQYF; cdr3_nt: TGTGCCAGCAGTGAGCAAGCGGGAGGATACGAGCAGTACTTC
d_call: -; j_call: TRBJ1-1; clone_size: -; v_call: TRBV13; cdr3_aa: CASSPTENTEAFF; cdr3_nt: TGTGCCAGCAGCCCGACAGAGAACACTGAAGCTTTCTTT
d_call: TRBD2; j_call: TRBJ2-3; clone_size: -; v_call: TRBV11-2; cdr3_aa: CASSLDGLAGGDATDTQYF; cdr3_nt: TGTGCCAGCAGCTTAGATGGACTAGCGGGAGGGGATGCCACAGATACGCAGTATTTT
d_call: -; j_call: TRBJ1-1; clone_size: -; v_call: TRBV7-8; cdr3_aa: CASSLALNTEAFF; cdr3_nt: TGTGCCAGCAGCTTAGCCTTGAACACTGAAGCTTTCTTT
d_call: -; j_call: TRBJ2-7; clone_size: -; v_call: TRBV21-1; cdr3_aa: CASSSYKGLPRMSGTPSSYEQYF; cdr3_nt: TGTGCCAGCAGCTCCTACAAGGGGTTACCCCGGATGAGCGGGACTCCGAGCTCCTACGAGCAGTACTTC
d_call: TRBD2; j_call: TRBJ2-1; clone_size: once; v_call: TRBV28; cdr3_aa: CASSPERGGSYNEQFF; cdr3_nt: TGTGCCAGCAGCCCAGAGCGGGGGGGCTCCTACAATGAGCAGTTCTTC
d_call: -; j_call: TRBJ2-5; clone_size: -; v_call: TRBV7-2; cdr3_aa: CASSLSGGETQYF; cdr3_nt: TGTGCCAGCAGCTTATCTGGCGGAGAGACCCAGTACTTC
d_call: TRBD1; j_call: TRBJ2-2; clone_size: -; v_call: TRBV5-1; cdr3_aa: CASTLRGTGDTGELFF; cdr3_nt: TGCGCCAGCACCTTACGAGGGACAGGGGACACCGGGGAGCTGTTTTTT
d_call: -; j_call: TRBJ2-3; clone_size: -; v_call: TRBV2; cdr3_aa: CASSEKGTQYF; cdr3_nt: TGTGCCAGCAGTGAAAAGGGTACGCAGTATTTT
d_call: TRBD2; j_call: TRBJ2-3; clone_size: -; v_call: TRBV4-1; cdr3_aa: CASSGTSGPAGNTQYF; cdr3_nt: TGCGCCAGCAGCGGGACTAGCGGACCCGCCGGAAATACGCAGTATTTT
d_call: -; j_call: TRBJ2-5; clone_size: -; v_call: TRBV14; cdr3_aa: CASSQDLRKQETQYF; cdr3_nt: TGTGCCAGCAGCCAAGATCTAAGGAAACAAGAGACCCAGTACTTC
d_call: TRBD2; j_call: TRBJ2-7; clone_size: -; v_call: TRBV27; cdr3_aa: CASSPQRTSGSYEQYF; cdr3_nt: TGTGCCAGCAGTCCACAAAGGACTAGCGGGAGTTACGAGCAGTACTTC
d_call: -; j_call: TRBJ1-5; clone_size: -; v_call: TRBV15; cdr3_aa: CATSSLGGNNQPQHF; cdr3_nt: TGTGCCACCAGCTCCCTGGGAGGGAACAATCAGCCCCAGCATTTT
d_call: TRBD2; j_call: TRBJ2-7; clone_size: -; v_call: TRBV7-9; cdr3_aa: CASSLASGETSYEQYF; cdr3_nt: TGTGCCAGCAGCTTGGCGAGCGGGGAAACCTCCTACGAGCAGTACTTC
d_call: TRBD1; j_call: TRBJ2-3; clone_size: once; v_call: TRBV2; cdr3_aa: CASSEARTGPLDTQYF; cdr3_nt: TGTGCCAGCAGTGAAGCCCGGACAGGGCCGTTAGATACGCAGTATTTT
d_call: TRBD1; j_call: TRBJ2-7; clone_size: once; v_call: TRBV11-1; cdr3_aa: CASSKDRRGGFVYEQYF; cdr3_nt: TGTGCCAGCAGCAAGGATCGACGAGGGGGCTTCGTTTACGAGCAGTACTTC
d_call: TRBD1; j_call: TRBJ1-2; clone_size: -; v_call: TRBV28; cdr3_aa: CASSLGTGWLNYGYTF; cdr3_nt: TGTGCCAGCAGTTTAGGGACAGGGTGGCTGAACTATGGCTACACCTTC
d_call: -; j_call: TRBJ1-2; clone_size: once; v_call: TRBV7-2; cdr3_aa: CASSLMVEVSGYGYTF; cdr3_nt: TGTGCCAGCAGCTTAATGGTGGAGGTTTCGGGCTATGGCTACACCTTC
d_call: -; j_call: TRBJ2-1; clone_size: -; v_call: TRBV6-1; cdr3_aa: CASNLSGGLRDEQFF; cdr3_nt: TGTGCCAGCAACCTTAGCGGTGGGCTCCGGGATGAGCAGTTCTTC
d_call: TRBD2; j_call: TRBJ2-7; clone_size: -; v_call: TRBV11-2; cdr3_aa: CASRSGTSGNDEQYF; cdr3_nt: TGTGCCAGCAGAAGCGGGACTAGCGGGAACGACGAGCAGTACTTC
d_call: -; j_call: TRBJ1-5; clone_size: once; v_call: TRBV29-1; cdr3_aa: CSALGLDGNQPQHF; cdr3_nt: TGCAGCGCCCTCGGGCTGGATGGAAATCAGCCCCAGCATTTT
d_call: -; j_call: TRBJ2-2; clone_size: -; v_call: TRBV7-9; cdr3_aa: CASSTGNTGELFF; cdr3_nt: TGTGCCAGCAGCACAGGGAACACCGGGGAGCTGTTTTTT
d_call: -; j_call: TRBJ2-7; clone_size: -; v_call: TRBV15; cdr3_aa: CATSRRRQGFYEQYF; cdr3_nt: TGTGCCACCAGCAGGCGTAGGCAGGGATTCTACGAGCAGTACTTC
d_call: TRBD2; j_call: TRBJ2-7; clone_size: -; v_call: TRBV5-4; cdr3_aa: CASSLKAGGLSYEQYF; cdr3_nt: TGTGCCAGCAGCTTAAAAGCGGGAGGGCTATCCTATGAGCAGTACTTC
d_call: -; j_call: TRBJ1-1; clone_size: -; v_call: TRBV4-3; cdr3_aa: CASSWQILTEAFF; cdr3_nt: TGCGCCAGCAGCTGGCAAATTTTGACTGAAGCTTTCTTT
d_call: -; j_call: TRBJ2-1; clone_size: -; v_call: TRBV4-3; cdr3_aa: CASSQELSRPYNEQFF; cdr3_nt: TGCGCCAGCAGCCAAGAACTTAGCAGGCCCTACAATGAGCAGTTCTTC
d_call: TRBD2; j_call: TRBJ2-7; clone_size: -; v_call: TRBV15; cdr3_aa: CATSRDLSSGTYEQYF; cdr3_nt: TGTGCCACCAGCAGAGATCTGTCTAGCGGGACATACGAGCAGTACTTC
d_call: TRBD1; j_call: TRBJ1-1; clone_size: -; v_call: TRBV5-1; cdr3_aa: CASSQTTEYRGRWDTEAFF; cdr3_nt: TGCGCCAGCAGCCAGACCACGGAATACAGGGGGCGGTGGGACACTGAAGCTTTCTTT
d_call: -; j_call: TRBJ1-2; clone_size: -; v_call: TRBV6-5; cdr3_aa: CASSLQPTGIYGYTF; cdr3_nt: TGTGCCAGCAGTTTACAACCTACAGGGATCTATGGCTACACCTTC
d_call: -; j_call: TRBJ2-1; clone_size: -; v_call: TRBV5-1; cdr3_aa: CASSLGLSNEQFF; cdr3_nt: TGCGCCAGCAGCTTGGGGCTATCCAATGAGCAGTTCTTC
d_call: -; j_call: TRBJ1-2; clone_size: -; v_call: TRBV7-9; cdr3_aa: CASSLTVANYGYTF; cdr3_nt: TGTGCCAGCAGCCTGACAGTAGCTAACTATGGCTACACCTTC
d_call: -; j_call: TRBJ2-7; clone_size: -; v_call: TRBV1; cdr3_aa: CTSSHPIQREQYF; cdr3_nt: TGCACCAGCAGCCACCCTATACAGAGGGAGCAGTACTTC
d_call: -; j_call: TRBJ2-5; clone_size: -; v_call: TRBV4-2; cdr3_aa: CASSQDLGSKETQYF; cdr3_nt: TGTGCCAGCAGCCAAGATCTTGGGTCCAAAGAGACCCAGTACTTC
d_call: -; j_call: TRBJ2-7; clone_size: -; v_call: TRBV10-1; cdr3_aa: CASSESQPGQTISYEQYF; cdr3_nt: TGCGCCAGCAGTGAGTCTCAACCGGGACAAACAATCTCCTACGAGCAGTACTTC
d_call: -; j_call: TRBJ1-5; clone_size: -; v_call: TRBV9; cdr3_aa: CASSVGFNQPQHF; cdr3_nt: TGTGCCAGCAGCGTAGGGTTTAATCAGCCCCAGCATTTT
d_call: TRBD1; j_call: TRBJ2-1; clone_size: -; v_call: TRBV7-9; cdr3_aa: CASSRQGTYNEQFF; cdr3_nt: TGTGCCAGCAGTAGACAGGGCACCTACAATGAGCAGTTCTTC
d_call: -; j_call: TRBJ1-5; clone_size: -; v_call: TRBV6-1; cdr3_aa: CASSEDRATGNQPQHF; cdr3_nt: TGTGCCAGCAGTGAAGACAGGGCGACTGGCAATCAGCCCCAGCATTTT
d_call: -; j_call: TRBJ2-5; clone_size: -; v_call: TRBV7-6; cdr3_aa: CASSLVSRGETQYF; cdr3_nt: TGTGCCAGCAGCTTAGTTTCTCGAGGGGAGACCCAGTACTTC
d_call: TRBD2; j_call: TRBJ2-3; clone_size: -; v_call: TRBV9; cdr3_aa: CASSVGLAGARDTQYF; cdr3_nt: TGTGCCAGCAGCGTAGGTTTAGCGGGGGCCCGGGATACGCAGTATTTT
d_call: TRBD2; j_call: TRBJ2-1; clone_size: once; v_call: TRBV27; cdr3_aa: CASRLGTTTVDEQFF; cdr3_nt: TGTGCCAGCAGACTCGGGACTACCACCGTCGATGAGCAGTTCTTC